A selection of T cell receptor beta chains follows, all from one sample in a study of control samples from healthy donors and cancer patients. Only in-frame clones appear in the TCRdb table, and some are missing; sequencing was by immunoSEQ multiplex PCR. The data show more than 95,000 clones, with more than 75% seen just once and around 3% held by the top ten. The material sequenced was blood. The source is a man in his 60s in good health. CDR3s leave out the opening cysteine and the closing phenylalanine or tryptophan. Each record gives: J gene, V gene, CDR3 protein.

J gene: TRBJ2-7
V gene: TRBV7-2
CDR3 protein: ASSPDMRAYEQY

J gene: TRBJ1-1
V gene: TRBV4-3
CDR3 protein: ASSLLGGGTEAF

J gene: TRBJ1-3
V gene: TRBV11-2
CDR3 protein: ASSWKGQVWNTIY

J gene: TRBJ2-1
V gene: TRBV19
CDR3 protein: ASSPQGINDEQF

J gene: TRBJ1-1
V gene: TRBV7-9
CDR3 protein: ASSRGRDMNTEAF

J gene: TRBJ1-3
V gene: TRBV6-5
CDR3 protein: ASSYSGGTGNTIY

J gene: TRBJ1-4
V gene: TRBV25-1
CDR3 protein: ASRGTGGEKLF

J gene: TRBJ2-7
V gene: TRBV6-5
CDR3 protein: ASSYSMGTYEQY

J gene: TRBJ2-3
V gene: TRBV29-1
CDR3 protein: THLGGDNTDTQY

J gene: TRBJ2-2
V gene: TRBV23-1
CDR3 protein: ASSQPRVGGELF

J gene: TRBJ2-5
V gene: TRBV4-1
CDR3 protein: ASSQASGQETQY

J gene: TRBJ1-1
V gene: TRBV10-3
CDR3 protein: AISVLGPNTEAF

J gene: TRBJ2-7
V gene: TRBV28
CDR3 protein: ASSTAGQGITYEQY

J gene: TRBJ2-5
V gene: TRBV3-1/TRBV3-2
CDR3 protein: ASSLGQQETQY

J gene: TRBJ1-4
V gene: TRBV5-8
CDR3 protein: ASSVGTANEKLF

J gene: TRBJ2-3
V gene: TRBV12-1
CDR3 protein: ASPPGTSGGNFTDTQY